These T cell receptor beta chains were read from a single sample in a study of cytomegalovirus exposure and HLA in healthy donors. Only in-frame clones appear in the TCRdb table, and some are missing; sequencing was by immunoSEQ multiplex PCR. The table shows about 140,000 clones, with around 57% occurring only once. Sequencing input: PBMCs. These receptors were obtained from a male donor in good health and CMV-seronegative. Each CDR3 is given without its conserved first and last residue. A D gene is named only where the DNA matches it firmly.

>TRBV7-9|TRBJ1-5|-
ASSWDWLGSPQH
>TRBV27|TRBJ1-1|-
ASSQQRHTEAF
>TRBV14|TRBJ2-2|TRBD2
ASSQVAIAGGRNTGELF
>TRBV10-3|TRBJ2-5|-
AISAARETQY
>TRBV4-1|TRBJ1-1|-
ASSQGPHEAF
>TRBV7-2|TRBJ2-3|TRBD2
ASSETSGGPTDTQY
>TRBV11-2|TRBJ1-1|-
ASSLLTGTNTEAF
>TRBV18|TRBJ2-7|-
ASSPTGRATYEQY
>TRBV5-1|TRBJ2-3|-
ASSLGRSTDTQY
>TRBV7-9|TRBJ1-2|-
ASSLGVSTEDGYT
>TRBV5-1|TRBJ1-1|-
ASSTMTGSLITEAF
>TRBV28|TRBJ1-6|-
ASSLRSLDSYNSPLH
>TRBV30|TRBJ2-3|-
AWTEGRDTDTQY
>TRBV19|TRBJ2-7|TRBD1
AIGDRDSYEQY
>TRBV5-1|TRBJ2-3|TRBD2
ASSLGASGGRTDTQY